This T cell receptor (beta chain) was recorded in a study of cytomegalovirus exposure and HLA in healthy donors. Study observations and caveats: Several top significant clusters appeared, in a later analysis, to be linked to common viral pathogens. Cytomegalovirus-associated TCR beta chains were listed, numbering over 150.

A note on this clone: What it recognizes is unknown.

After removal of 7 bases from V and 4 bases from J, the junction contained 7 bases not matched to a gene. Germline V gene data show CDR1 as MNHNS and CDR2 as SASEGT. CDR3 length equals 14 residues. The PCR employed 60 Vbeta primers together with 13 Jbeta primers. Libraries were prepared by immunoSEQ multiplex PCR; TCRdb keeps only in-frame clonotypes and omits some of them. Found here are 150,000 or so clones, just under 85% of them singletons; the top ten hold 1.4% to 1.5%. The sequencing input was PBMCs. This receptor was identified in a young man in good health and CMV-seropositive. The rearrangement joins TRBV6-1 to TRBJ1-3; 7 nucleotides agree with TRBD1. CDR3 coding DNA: TGTGCCAGCATATACAGGGGAGGAGGAAACACCATATATTTT. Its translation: CASIYRGGGNTIYF.